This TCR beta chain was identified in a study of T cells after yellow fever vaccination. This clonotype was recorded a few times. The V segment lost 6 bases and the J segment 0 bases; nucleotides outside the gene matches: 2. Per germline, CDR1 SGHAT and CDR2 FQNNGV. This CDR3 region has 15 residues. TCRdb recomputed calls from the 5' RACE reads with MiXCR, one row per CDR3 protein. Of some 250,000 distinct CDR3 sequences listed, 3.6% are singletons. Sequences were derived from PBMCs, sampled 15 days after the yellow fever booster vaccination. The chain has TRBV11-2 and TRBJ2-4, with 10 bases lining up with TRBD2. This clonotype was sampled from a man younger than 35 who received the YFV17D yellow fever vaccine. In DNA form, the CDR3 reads TGTGCCAGCAGGACTAGCGGGCAAGCCAAAAACATTCAGTACTTC. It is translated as CASRTSGQAKNIQYF.